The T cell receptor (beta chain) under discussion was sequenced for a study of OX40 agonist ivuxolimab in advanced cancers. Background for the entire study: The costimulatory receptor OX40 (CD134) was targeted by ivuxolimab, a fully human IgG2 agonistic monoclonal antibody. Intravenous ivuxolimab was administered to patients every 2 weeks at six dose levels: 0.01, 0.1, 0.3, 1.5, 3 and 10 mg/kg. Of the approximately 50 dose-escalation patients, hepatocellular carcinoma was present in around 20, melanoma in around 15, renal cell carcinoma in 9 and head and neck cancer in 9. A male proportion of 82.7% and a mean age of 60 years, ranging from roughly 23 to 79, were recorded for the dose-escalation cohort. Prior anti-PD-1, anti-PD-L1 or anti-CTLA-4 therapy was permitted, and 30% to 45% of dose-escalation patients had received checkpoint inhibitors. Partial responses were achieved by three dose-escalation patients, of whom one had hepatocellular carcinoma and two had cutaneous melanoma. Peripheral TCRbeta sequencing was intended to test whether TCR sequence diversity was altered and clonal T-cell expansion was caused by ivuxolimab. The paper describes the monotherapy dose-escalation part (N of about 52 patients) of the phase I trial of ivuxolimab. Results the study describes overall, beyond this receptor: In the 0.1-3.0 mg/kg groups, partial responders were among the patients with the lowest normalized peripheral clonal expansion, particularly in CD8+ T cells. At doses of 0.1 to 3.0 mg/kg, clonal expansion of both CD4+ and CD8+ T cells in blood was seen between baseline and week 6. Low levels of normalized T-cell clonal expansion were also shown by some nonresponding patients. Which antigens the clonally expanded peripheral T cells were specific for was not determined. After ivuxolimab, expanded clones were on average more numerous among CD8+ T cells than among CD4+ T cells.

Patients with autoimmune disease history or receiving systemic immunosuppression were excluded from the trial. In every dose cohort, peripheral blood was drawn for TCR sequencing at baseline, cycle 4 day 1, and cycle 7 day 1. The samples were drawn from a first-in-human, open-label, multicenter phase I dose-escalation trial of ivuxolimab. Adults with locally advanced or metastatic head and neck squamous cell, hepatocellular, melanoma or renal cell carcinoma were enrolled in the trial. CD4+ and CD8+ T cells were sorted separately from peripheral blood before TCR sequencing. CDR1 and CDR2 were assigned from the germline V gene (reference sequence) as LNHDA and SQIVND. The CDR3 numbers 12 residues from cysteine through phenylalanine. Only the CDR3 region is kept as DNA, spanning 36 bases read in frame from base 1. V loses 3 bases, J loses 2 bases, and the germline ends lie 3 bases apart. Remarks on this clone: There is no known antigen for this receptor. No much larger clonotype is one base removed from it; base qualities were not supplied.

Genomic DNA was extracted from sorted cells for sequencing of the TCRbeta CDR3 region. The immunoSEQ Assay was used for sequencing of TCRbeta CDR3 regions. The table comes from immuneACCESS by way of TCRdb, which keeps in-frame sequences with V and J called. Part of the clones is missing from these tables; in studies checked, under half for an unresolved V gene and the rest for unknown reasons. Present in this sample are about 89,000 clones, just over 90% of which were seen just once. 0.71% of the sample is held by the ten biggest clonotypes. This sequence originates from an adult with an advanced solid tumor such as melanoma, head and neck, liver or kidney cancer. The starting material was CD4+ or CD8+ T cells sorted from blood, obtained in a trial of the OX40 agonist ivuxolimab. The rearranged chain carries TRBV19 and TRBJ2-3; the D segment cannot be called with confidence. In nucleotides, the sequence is TGTGCCAGTAGTATTAACACAGATACGCAGTATTTT. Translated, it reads CASSINTDTQYF.